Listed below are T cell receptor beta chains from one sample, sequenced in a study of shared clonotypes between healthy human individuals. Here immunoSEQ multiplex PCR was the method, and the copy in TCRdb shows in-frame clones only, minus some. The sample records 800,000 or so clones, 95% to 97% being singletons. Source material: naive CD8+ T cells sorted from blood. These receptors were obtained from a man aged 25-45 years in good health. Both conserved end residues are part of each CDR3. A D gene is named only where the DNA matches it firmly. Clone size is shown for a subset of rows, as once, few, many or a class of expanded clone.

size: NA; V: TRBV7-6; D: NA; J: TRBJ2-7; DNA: TGTGCCAGCAGCTTAAGGGGATTAGACCTAGGACTCTACGAGCAGTACTTC; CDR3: CASSLRGLDLGLYEQYF
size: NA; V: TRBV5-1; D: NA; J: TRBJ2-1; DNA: TGCGCCAGCAGCCCCCCCACCGACAATGAGCAGTTCTTC; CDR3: CASSPPTDNEQFF
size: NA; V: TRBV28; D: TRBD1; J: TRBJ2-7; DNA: TGTGCCAGCAGTAGGTGGGACAGGGGCTACGAGCAGTACTTC; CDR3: CASSRWDRGYEQYF
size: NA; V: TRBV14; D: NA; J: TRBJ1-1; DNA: TGTGCCAGCAGCTCCCGGGAGGGGATTCGCACGAAAGCTTTCTTT; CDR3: CASSSREGIRTKAFF
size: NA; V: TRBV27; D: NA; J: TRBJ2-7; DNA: TGTGCCAGCAGTTCGGGGTCCGGGACACCCTCCTACGAGCAGTACTTC; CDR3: CASSSGSGTPSYEQYF
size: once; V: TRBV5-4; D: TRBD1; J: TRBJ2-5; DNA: TGTGCCAGCAGCAAGATCGACAGGGGATACGAGACCCAGTACTTC; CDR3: CASSKIDRGYETQYF
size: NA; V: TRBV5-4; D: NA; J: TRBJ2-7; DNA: TGTGCCAGCAGCTTGTGGAGGGGGCCGAACGAGCAGTACTTC; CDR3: CASSLWRGPNEQYF
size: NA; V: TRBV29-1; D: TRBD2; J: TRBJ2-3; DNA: TGCAGCGGTCTGACTAGCGGGAGCACAGATACGCAGTATTTT; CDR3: CSGLTSGSTDTQYF
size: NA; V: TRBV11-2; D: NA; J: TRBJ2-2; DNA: TGTGCCAGCGGTGGGAGCACCGGGGAGCTGTTTTTT; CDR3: CASGGSTGELFF
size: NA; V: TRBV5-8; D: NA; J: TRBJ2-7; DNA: TGTGCCAGCAGCCATCCCAGACAGGTTACCTACGAGCAGTACTTC; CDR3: CASSHPRQVTYEQYF
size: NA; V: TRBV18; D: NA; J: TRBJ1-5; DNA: TGTGCCAGCTCACCAGAGGGACCGCGGCAGCCCCAGCATTTT; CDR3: CASSPEGPRQPQHF